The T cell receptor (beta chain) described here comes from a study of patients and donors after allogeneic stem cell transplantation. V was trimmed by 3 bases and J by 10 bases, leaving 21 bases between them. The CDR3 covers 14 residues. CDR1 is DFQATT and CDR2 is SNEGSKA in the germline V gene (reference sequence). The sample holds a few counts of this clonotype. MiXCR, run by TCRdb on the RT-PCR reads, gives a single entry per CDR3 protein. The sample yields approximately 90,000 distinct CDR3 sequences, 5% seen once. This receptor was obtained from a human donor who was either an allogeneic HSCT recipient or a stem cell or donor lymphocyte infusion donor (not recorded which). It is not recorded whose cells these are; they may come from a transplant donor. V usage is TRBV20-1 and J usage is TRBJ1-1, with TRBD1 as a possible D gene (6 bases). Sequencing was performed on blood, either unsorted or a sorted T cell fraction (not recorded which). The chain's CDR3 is CSASMGAGVNLAFF. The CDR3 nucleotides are TGCAGTGCTAGCATGGGGGCAGGGGTAAACTTAGCTTTCTTT.